Reported below is one T cell receptor beta chain. Its antigen is currently unknown. This record comes from a study of memory CD4+ T cells and cytomegalovirus serostatus. Study-wide context: This sample comes from healthy Belgian adults, roughly 9 CMV seropositive, about 25 seronegative.

Points from the study as a whole: Each of approximately 63 CMV-associated TCRbeta sequences occurred in one to five individuals.

The sort gate was single viable CD3+CD4+CD8-CD45RO+ cells for memory CD4+ T cells. CD4+ T cells were isolated by positive magnetic selection. Authors' processing steps: Out-of-frame sequences were removed, leaving 2,204,828 distinct TCRbeta sequences. The data were produced by immunoSEQ multiplex PCR, yet TCRdb's version contains in-frame clones alone and is incomplete. V, J and clone size derive from that table, while D and trimming were established from the DNA sequence. The table includes about 42,000 clones, roughly 79% detected once. The germline CDR1 and CDR2 sequences are SGHTA and FQGNSA. Trimming pared 5 bases from V and 0 bases from J, leaving 7 bases between. The CDR3 is made up of 13 amino acids.

Sequencing was done on a sample of memory CD4+ T cells from blood. The chain has TRBV7-2 and TRBJ2-5, with D unclear. This clonotype was obtained from an adult in good health and CMV-seronegative. The CDR3 coding sequence is TGTGCCAGCAGCCGCGCAGACCAAGAGACCCAGTACTTC. It codes for CASSRADQETQYF.